This T cell receptor (beta chain) was profiled in a study of cytomegalovirus exposure and HLA in healthy donors. Points on this clone: Other nucleotide sequences in the sample specify the same CDR3.

The ends were cut back, 6 bases at V and 1 base at J, with 16 bases in the middle. This CDR3 is built from 15 residues. The germline V gene has CDR1 MNHNS and CDR2 SASEGT. Both 60 Vbeta primers and 13 Jbeta primers went into the PCR. The table came from immunoSEQ multiplex PCR; TCRdb's copy has only in-frame clones and leaves some out. The sample contains some 200,000 clones, about 90% of which appear only once. The clonotype was recovered from a girl in the first two years of life in good health and CMV-seronegative. The J gene is TRBJ2-7, the V gene TRBV6-1, with D perhaps matching TRBD2 (5 bases). What was sequenced was PBMCs. The CDR3: CASRGGYGLSYEQYF. The DNA of the CDR3 is TGTGCCAGCAGAGGAGGCTACGGTCTTTCCTACGAGCAGTACTTC.